One sample yielded the 16 T cell receptor beta chains listed below, sequenced in a study of siplizumab effects on memory and regulatory T cells. Profiling relied on immunoSEQ multiplex PCR, and the TCRdb table lists in-frame clones only, not all of them. Here the sample spans 80,000 to 130,000 clones, approximately 94% being singletons. The sequenced sample was Tregs sorted from blood. These receptors were taken from a human donor in good health.

The chain recombines TRBV28 with TRBJ1-2; no reliable D call. The V end was cut by 6 bases, the J end by 4 bases, with 9 bases between. The length of the CDR3 is 12 residues. Germline assignment: CDR1 MDHEN and CDR2 SYDVKM. The CDR3, as DNA: TGTGCCAGCAGGGCCGGGCTCTATGGCTACACCTTC. Residues: CASRAGLYGYTF.

The chain combines TRBV6-4 with TRBJ2-3; possible D gene TRBD2, 6 bases. Germline V lookup: CDR1 MRHNA, CDR2 SNTAGT. This CDR3 spans 16 amino acids. Deletions cut 5 bases from V and 0 bases from J, with 15 bases between. The CDR3 DNA reads as TGTGCCAGCAGTCCCGCGGAGGGCTATAGCACAGATACGCAGTATTTT. Translating it yields CASSPAEGYSTDTQYF.

The genes are TRBV5-4 and TRBJ1-2; D is perhaps TRBD1 (6 bases). CDR3 length: 15 amino acids. Germline V gives CDR1 SGHNT, CDR2 YYREEE (reference sequence). V lost 5 bases and J 4 bases, leaving 18 bases between the germline ends. The CDR3 DNA follows: TGTGCCAGCAGGAAACAGGGATTGGCCGGCTATGGCTACACCTTC. It is translated as CASRKQGLAGYGYTF.

The chain employs TRBV6-4 and TRBJ2-3; 10 bases agree with TRBD2. Per germline, CDR1 MRHNA and CDR2 SNTAGT. The CDR3 has 13 amino acids. V shed 6 bases, J shed 3 bases, and the junction held 0 bases outside the gene matches. CDR3 residues: CASRLAGTDTQYF. CDR3 DNA sequence: TGTGCCAGCAGACTAGCGGGAACAGATACGCAGTATTTT.

The gene calls are TRBV28 and TRBJ1-5; D unclear. The CDR3 sequence is 12 residues long. Germline assignment: CDR1 MDHEN and CDR2 SYDVKM. V was cut by 5 bases and J by 3 bases, with 5 bases left in between. CDR3 loop: CASSPSNQPQHF. CDR3 nucleotide sequence: TGTGCCAGCAGTCCATCCAATCAGCCCCAGCATTTT.

The V gene is TRBV28, the J gene TRBJ2-7; 12 bases are shared with TRBD2. Germline-derived CDR1 and CDR2 are MDHEN and SYDVKM. After removal of 6 bases from V and 4 bases from J, the junction contained 10 bases not matched to a gene. The CDR3 runs 16 residues. In DNA, the CDR3 is TGTGCCAGCAGAATCTCAGGACTAGCGGGAAAGTACGAGCAGTACTTC. Protein: CASRISGLAGKYEQYF.

The V and J genes are TRBV15 and TRBJ2-1, with 9 positions matching TRBD2. Germline V gives CDR1 LNHNV, CDR2 YYDKDF (reference sequence). V was pared by 3 bases and J by 5 bases, with 17 bases of the junction left unmatched. The CDR3 covers 19 residues. CDR3 nucleotide sequence: TGTGCCACCAGCAGGGGGGGAGGTATTGTGGCTAGCGGGAACAATGAGCAGTTCTTC. The encoded protein is CATSRGGGIVASGNNEQFF.

V is TRBV5-1 and J is TRBJ1-2; no definite D call. Germline V gene data show CDR1 as SGHRS and CDR2 as YFSETQ. Trimming took off 4 bases at V and 6 bases at J, with 13 bases between the two ends. CDR3 length: 13 residues. The CDR3 region has the DNA TGCGCCAGCAGCGCAGGCTCTTCGCATGGCTACACCTTC. Protein product: CASSAGSSHGYTF.

Only one count was recorded for this clone. This chain links TRBV5-1 with TRBJ2-3, with TRBD2 identical over 11 bases. Germline values: CDR1 SGHRS, CDR2 YFSETQ. CDR3 size: 18 residues. The V gene end was trimmed by 5 bases and the J gene end by 0 bases; junction bases not matched to a gene: 11. CDR3 amino acids: CASRGSLAGAPSTDTQYF. CDR3 bases: TGCGCCAGCAGGGGATCACTAGCGGGAGCCCCTAGCACAGATACGCAGTATTTT.

V usage is TRBV27 and J usage is TRBJ2-7, with D perhaps matching TRBD1 (6 bases). Germline V gives CDR1 MNHEY, CDR2 SMNVEV (reference sequence). V lost 6 bases to trimming and J lost 3 bases, with 12 bases between them. CDR3 length: 13 residues. CDR3 in amino acids: CASRGTRFYEQYF. The CDR3 DNA follows: TGTGCCAGCAGGGGGACAAGATTCTACGAGCAGTACTTC.

The rearrangement joins TRBV5-1 to TRBJ2-7; D is unclear. Trimming took off 0 bases at V and 6 bases at J, with 7 bases between the two ends. This CDR3 spans 12 amino acids. From germline, CDR1 is SGHRS and CDR2 YFSETQ. The CDR3 spells CASSLEGSEQYF. The CDR3 DNA reads TGCGCCAGCAGCTTGGAAGGTTCCGAGCAGTACTTC.

The rearrangement uses TRBV7-8 and TRBJ2-7, with 9 bases that match TRBD1. In germline, CDR1 is SGHVS, CDR2 FQNEAQ. Germline trimming cut 0 bases from V and 3 bases from J; bases unmatched to any gene: 0. This CDR3 has 14 residues. The CDR3 sequence is CASSLAGQGYEQYF. DNA for the CDR3: TGTGCCAGCAGCTTAGCGGGACAGGGCTACGAGCAGTACTTC.

The chain joins TRBV7-8 to TRBJ1-1, with a possible D match to TRBD1 (6 bases). The V end was cut by 3 bases, the J end by 1 base, with 15 bases between. This CDR3 is built from 16 residues. The germline V gene has CDR1 SGHVS and CDR2 FQNEAQ. CDR3 sequence (DNA): TGTGCCAGCAGCTTGGAGTGGGGGCCAACGAACACTGAAGCTTTCTTT. Translated, it gives CASSLEWGPTNTEAFF.

This sequence joins TRBV19 and TRBJ1-5; TRBD1 might be the D (5 bases). The V gene's germline CDR1 is LNHDA and CDR2 SQIVND (reference sequence). Trimming took 8 bases from V and 1 from J, leaving 21 bases between them. This CDR3 contains 17 residues. The CDR3 protein is CASSPRAWDDSNQPQHF. The CDR3 nucleotides are TGTGCCAGTTCTCCTCGGGCCTGGGACGACAGCAATCAGCCCCAGCATTTT.

Here the CDR3 DNA reads TGTGCCAGCAGCCCCTACGGCAGGGCGTGGGGAAACACCATATATTTT. As protein: CASSPYGRAWGNTIYF. The V and J genes are TRBV25-1 and TRBJ1-3; a weak D match, TRBD1 (5 bases). CDR1 is MGHDK, CDR2 SYGVNS, per germline. Trimming shortened V by 6 bases and J by 4 bases, and 19 bases separated the two germline ends. The CDR3 is 16 residues long.

This clone has only one observation. V and J are TRBV14 and TRBJ2-2; no clear D gene. The germline CDR1 and CDR2 sequences are SGHDN and FVKESK. The CDR3 is 17 residues long. The V and J ends lost 2 bases and 2 bases respectively, with 15 bases between them. For the CDR3, the DNA is TGTGCCAGCAGCCAAAAAACCGCAAACAGAAACACCGGGGAGCTGTTTTTT. Residues: CASSQKTANRNTGELFF.